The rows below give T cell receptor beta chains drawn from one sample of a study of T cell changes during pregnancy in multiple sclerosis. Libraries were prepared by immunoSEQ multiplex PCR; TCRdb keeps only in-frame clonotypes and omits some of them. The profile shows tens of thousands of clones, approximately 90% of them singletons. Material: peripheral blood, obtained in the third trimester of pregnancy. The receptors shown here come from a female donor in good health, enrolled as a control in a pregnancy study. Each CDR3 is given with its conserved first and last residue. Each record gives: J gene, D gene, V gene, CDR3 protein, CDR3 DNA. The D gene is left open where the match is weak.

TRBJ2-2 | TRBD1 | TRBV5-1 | CASLGQGATGELFF | TGCGCCAGCCTAGGACAGGGGGCGACCGGGGAGCTGTTTTTT
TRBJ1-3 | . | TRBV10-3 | CAIGASRGNTIYF | TGTGCCATTGGGGCTTCTCGGGGAAACACCATATATTTT
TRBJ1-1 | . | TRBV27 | CASKVAGNTEAFF | TGTGCCAGCAAGGTGGCAGGGAACACTGAAGCTTTCTTT
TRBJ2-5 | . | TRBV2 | CASSEGTGSKQETQYF | TGTGCCAGCAGTGAGGGTACGGGTTCAAAACAAGAGACCCAGTACTTC
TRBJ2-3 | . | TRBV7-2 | CASSLSFSGDAQYF | TGTGCCAGCAGCTTAAGTTTTTCCGGGGATGCGCAGTATTTT
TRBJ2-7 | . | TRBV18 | CASSPSMEGREQYF | TGTGCCAGCTCACCAAGTATGGAGGGGAGGGAGCAGTACTTC
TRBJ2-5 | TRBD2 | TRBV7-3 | CASSLRSGGLTQETQYF | TGTGCCAGCAGCTTACGTTCGGGAGGGCTGACCCAAGAGACCCAGTACTTC
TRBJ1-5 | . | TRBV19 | CASSMGGADQPQHF | TGTGCCAGTAGTATGGGGGGGGCGGACCAGCCCCAGCATTTT
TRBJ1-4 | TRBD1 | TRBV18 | CASSSSGTGTNEKLFF | TGTGCCAGCTCATCTTCCGGGACAGGCACTAATGAAAAACTGTTTTTT
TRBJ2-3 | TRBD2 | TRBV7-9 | CAGTSGRAGDTQYF | TGTGCCGGAACTTCCGGGAGGGCCGGAGATACGCAGTATTTT